The clone carrying this T cell receptor beta chain was counted ten times or more. Its antigen is unidentified. Germline V lookup: CDR1 KGHDR, CDR2 SFDVKD. CDR3 length: 15 amino acids. Trimming pared 3 bases from V and 6 bases from J, leaving 16 bases between. The data stem from a study of blood T cells in healthy people across ages. General study points: Total diversity from one million sequenced T cells was likely underestimated. Whereas aged donors had fewer naive CD4+ cells, long-lived donors had more of them and higher diversity.

With a J-beta primer mix and a sample-barcoded 5' primer, a second PCR ran roughly 7 to 11 cycles. TCRdb processed the 5' RACE reads anew with MiXCR; each CDR3 protein has one entry. The sample consists of hundreds of thousands of distinct CDR3 sequences, around 20% of them appearing once. The receptor was derived from a man in his sixties or seventies in good health. The chain joins TRBV24-1 to TRBJ1-2, with a weak D call TRBD1 (6 bases). Sample: blood. The CDR3 DNA follows: TGTGCCACCAGTGATGCCACCGCCGGGACAAATGGCTACACCTTC. It codes for CATSDATAGTNGYTF.